The present T cell receptor beta chain was sequenced within a study of T cells in Graves' hyperthyroidism and ophthalmopathy. The study, taken as a whole, reports: Most thyroid clonotypes expanded above 0.001 appeared in blood too. The model's output predicted ophthalmopathy at a median of about 5.9 months prior to onset.

TCR beta CDR3 regions were amplified from RNA transcripts. First-round RT-PCR with HTBI primers amplified the TCR CDR3 region. One entry per CDR3 protein, called by TCRdb with MiXCR from the multiplex PCR reads. The sample carries about 510,000 distinct CDR3 sequences, about 14% recorded once. Isolation of PBMCs was performed on 8.5 to 10 ml fresh peripheral blood. This clonotype was picked up many times. As yet, its antigen is unknown. V dropped 1 base and J dropped 2; count of bases not matched to a gene: 8. Germline-derived CDR1 and CDR2 are DFQATT and SNEGSKA (reference sequence). CDR3 length: 15 amino acids.

The TCR was taken from a woman aged 40 to 49 with Graves' hyperthyroidism. Material: blood. The chain carries TRBV20-1 and TRBJ2-7; 7 bases map to TRBD2. CDR3 nucleotides: TGCAGTGCTAGAGGGGGCGGGAGCCATACCTACGAGCAGTACTTC. Translated: CSARGGGSHTYEQYF.